The text below deals with one T cell receptor beta chain. Its target is unknown. The entry originates in a study of shared clonotypes between healthy human individuals. Overall study results and limits: Investigators expected sequencing depth to affect clonotype sharing among donors.

Repertoires were generated with immunoSEQ multiplex PCR, while TCRdb's copy carries only in-frame clones and drops some. Of about 2.4 million clones in the sample, 93% were seen once. From germline, CDR1 is SGHDT and CDR2 YYEEEE. The CDR3 has 15 residues. The germline V and J ends were trimmed by 0 bases and 0 bases, with 10 bases remaining between them. Sequencing used naive CD4+ T cells from PBMCs. Subset described: CD45RA+ positively selected. The TCR sequence derives from a man between 18 and 35 years old in good health. Some clones in this sample may be carry-over from other donors' samples. This chain links TRBV5-6 with TRBJ2-7; D might be TRBD2 (5 bases). The chain's CDR3 is CASSLGRRSSYEQYF. CDR3 coding DNA: TGTGCCAGCAGCTTGGGCAGGAGGAGCTCCTACGAGCAGTACTTC.